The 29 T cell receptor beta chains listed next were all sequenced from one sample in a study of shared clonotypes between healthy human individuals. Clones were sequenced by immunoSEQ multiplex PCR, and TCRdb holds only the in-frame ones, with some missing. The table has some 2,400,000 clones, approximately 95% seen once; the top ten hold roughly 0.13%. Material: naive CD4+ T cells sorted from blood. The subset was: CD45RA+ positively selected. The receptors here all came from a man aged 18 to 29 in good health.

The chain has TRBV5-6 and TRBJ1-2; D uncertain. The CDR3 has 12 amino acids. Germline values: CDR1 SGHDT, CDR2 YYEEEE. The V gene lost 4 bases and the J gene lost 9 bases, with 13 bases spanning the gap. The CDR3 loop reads CASSLDVRSYTF. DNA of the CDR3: TGTGCCAGCAGCCTGGATGTTCGAAGCTACACCTTC.

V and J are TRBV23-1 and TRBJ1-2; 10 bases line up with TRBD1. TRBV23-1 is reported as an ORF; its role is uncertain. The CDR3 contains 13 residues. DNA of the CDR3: TGCGCGAACGGGACAGGGGCAAACTATGGCTACACCTTC. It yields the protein CANGTGANYGYTF.

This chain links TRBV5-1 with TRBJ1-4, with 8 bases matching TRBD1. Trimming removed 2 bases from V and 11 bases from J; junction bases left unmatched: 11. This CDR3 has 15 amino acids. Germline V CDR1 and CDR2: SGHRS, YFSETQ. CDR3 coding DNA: TGCGCCAGCAGCTTAGAGGGGTCAGGGGGCCAGAAACTGTTTTTT. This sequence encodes CASSLEGSGGQKLFF.

The CDR3 DNA follows: TGTGCCAGCAGTTTATCCGCATTCGGGGACAGGGGGCGAGAGACCCAGTACTTC. Its translation: CASSLSAFGDRGRETQYF. The chain uses TRBV28 and TRBJ2-5, with 12 bases matching TRBD1. Germline V lookup: CDR1 MDHEN, CDR2 SYDVKM. The CDR3 runs to 18 residues. J was trimmed by 4 bases and V by 1 base; bases with no gene match: 10. Full variable domain (missing parts from reference TRBV28 and TRBJ2-5): DVKVTQSSRYLVKRTGEKVFLECVQDMDHENMFWYRQDPGLGLRLIYFSYDVKMKEKGDIPEGYSVSREKKERFSLILESASTNQTSMYLCASSLSAFGDRGRETQYFGPGTRLLVL.

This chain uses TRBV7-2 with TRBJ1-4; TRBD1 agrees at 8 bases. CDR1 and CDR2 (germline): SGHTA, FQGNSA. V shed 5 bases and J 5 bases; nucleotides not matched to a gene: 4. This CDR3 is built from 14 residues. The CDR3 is CASSPRQGNEKLFF. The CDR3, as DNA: TGTGCCAGCAGCCCCCGACAGGGGAATGAAAAACTGTTTTTT.

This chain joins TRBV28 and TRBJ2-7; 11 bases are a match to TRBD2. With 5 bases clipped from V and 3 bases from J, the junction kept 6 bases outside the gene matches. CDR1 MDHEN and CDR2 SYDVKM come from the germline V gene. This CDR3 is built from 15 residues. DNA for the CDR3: TGTGCCAGCAGTGTACGACTAGCGGGAAACTACGAGCAGTACTTC. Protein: CASSVRLAGNYEQYF.

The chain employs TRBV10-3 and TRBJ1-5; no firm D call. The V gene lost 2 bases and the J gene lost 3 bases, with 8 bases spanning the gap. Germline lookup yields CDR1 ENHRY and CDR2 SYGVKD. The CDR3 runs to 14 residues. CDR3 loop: CAISEAPFNQPQHF. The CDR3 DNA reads TGTGCCATCAGTGAGGCCCCTTTCAATCAGCCCCAGCATTTT.

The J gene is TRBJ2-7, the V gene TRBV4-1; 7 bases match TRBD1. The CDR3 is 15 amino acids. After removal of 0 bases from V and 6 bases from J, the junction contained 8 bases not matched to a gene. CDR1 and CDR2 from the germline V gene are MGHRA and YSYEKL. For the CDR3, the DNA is TGCGCCAGCAGCCAAGAATCCCACAGGGGCGGCGAGCAGTACTTC. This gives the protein CASSQESHRGGEQYF.

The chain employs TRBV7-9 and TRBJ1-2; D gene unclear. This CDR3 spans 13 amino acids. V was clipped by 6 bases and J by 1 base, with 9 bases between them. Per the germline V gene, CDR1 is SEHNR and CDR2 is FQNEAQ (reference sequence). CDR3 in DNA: TGTGCCAGCAGGGCCGCTCTTAACTATGGCTACACCTTC. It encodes CASRAALNYGYTF.

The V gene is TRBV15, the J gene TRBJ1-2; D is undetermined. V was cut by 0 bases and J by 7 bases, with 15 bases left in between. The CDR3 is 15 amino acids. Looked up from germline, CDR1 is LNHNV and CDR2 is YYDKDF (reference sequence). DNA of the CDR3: TGTGCCACCAGCAGAGAAAACTCAGGAGGATTTGGCTACACCTTC. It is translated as CATSRENSGGFGYTF.

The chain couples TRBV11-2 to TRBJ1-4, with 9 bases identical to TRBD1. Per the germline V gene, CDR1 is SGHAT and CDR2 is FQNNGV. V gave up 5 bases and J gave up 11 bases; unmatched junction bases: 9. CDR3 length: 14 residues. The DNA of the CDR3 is TGTGCCAGCAGCCCCGGGACAGGGTATGGGAAACTGTTTTTT. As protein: CASSPGTGYGKLFF. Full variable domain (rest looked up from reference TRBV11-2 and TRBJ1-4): EAGVAQSPRYKIIEKRQSVAFWCNPISGHATLYWYQQILGQGPKLLIQFQNNGVVDDSQLPKDRFSAERLKGVDSTLKIQPAKLEDSAVYLCASSPGTGYGKLFFGSGTQLSVL.

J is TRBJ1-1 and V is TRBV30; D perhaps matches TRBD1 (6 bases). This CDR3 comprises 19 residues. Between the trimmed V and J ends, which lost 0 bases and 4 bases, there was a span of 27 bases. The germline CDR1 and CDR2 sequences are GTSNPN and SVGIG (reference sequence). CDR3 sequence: CAWSVLRTPNRVRSTEAFF. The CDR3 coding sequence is TGTGCCTGGAGTGTACTCAGGACCCCCAACAGGGTTCGATCCACTGAAGCTTTCTTT.

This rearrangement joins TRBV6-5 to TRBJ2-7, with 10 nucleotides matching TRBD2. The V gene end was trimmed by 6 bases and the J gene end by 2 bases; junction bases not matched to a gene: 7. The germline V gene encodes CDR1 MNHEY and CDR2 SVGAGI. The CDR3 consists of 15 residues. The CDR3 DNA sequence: TGTGCCAGCAGAGCTAGCGGGGGATCCGCCTACGAGCAGTACTTC. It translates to CASRASGGSAYEQYF.

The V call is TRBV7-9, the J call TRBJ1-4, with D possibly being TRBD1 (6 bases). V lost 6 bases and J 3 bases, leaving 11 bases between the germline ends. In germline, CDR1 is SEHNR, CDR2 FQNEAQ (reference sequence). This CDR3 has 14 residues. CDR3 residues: CASSTQGSNEKLFF. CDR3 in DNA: TGTGCCAGCAGTACCCAGGGGTCTAATGAAAAACTGTTTTTT.

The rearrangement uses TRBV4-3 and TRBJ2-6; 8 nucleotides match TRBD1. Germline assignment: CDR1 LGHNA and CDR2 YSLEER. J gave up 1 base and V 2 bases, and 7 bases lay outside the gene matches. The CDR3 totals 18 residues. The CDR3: CASSQSVQGASGANVLTF. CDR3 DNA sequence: TGCGCCAGCAGCCAATCCGTGCAGGGGGCATCTGGGGCCAACGTCCTGACTTTC.

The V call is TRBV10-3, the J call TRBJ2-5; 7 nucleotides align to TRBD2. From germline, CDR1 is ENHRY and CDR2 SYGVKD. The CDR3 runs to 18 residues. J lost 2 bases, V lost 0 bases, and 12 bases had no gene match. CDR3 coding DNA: TGTGCCATCAGTGAGTCGAAACCTACTGAAGCGGGGCAAGAGACCCAGTACTTC. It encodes CAISESKPTEAGQETQYF.

CDR3 in amino acids: CASSQDPRANYGYTF. CDR3 coding DNA: TGCGCCAGCAGCCAAGATCCCAGGGCTAACTATGGCTACACCTTC. The V call is TRBV4-3, the J call TRBJ1-2; D perhaps matches TRBD1 (5 bases). V lost 0 bases and J lost 0, with 8 bases in between. CDR3 length: 15 residues. CDR1 and CDR2 from the germline V gene are LGHNA and YSLEER.

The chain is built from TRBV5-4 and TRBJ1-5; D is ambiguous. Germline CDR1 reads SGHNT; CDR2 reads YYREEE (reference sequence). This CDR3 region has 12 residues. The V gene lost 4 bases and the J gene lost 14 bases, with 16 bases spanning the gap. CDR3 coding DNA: TGTGCCAGCAGCAACCCGGGCGAGCCGAAGCATTTT. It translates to CASSNPGEPKHF.

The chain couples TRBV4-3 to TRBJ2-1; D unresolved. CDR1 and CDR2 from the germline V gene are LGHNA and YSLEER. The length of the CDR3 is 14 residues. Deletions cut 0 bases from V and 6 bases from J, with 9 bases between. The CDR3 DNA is TGCGCCAGCAGCCAAGATCGGAGCGTCAATGAGCAGTTCTTC. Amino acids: CASSQDRSVNEQFF.

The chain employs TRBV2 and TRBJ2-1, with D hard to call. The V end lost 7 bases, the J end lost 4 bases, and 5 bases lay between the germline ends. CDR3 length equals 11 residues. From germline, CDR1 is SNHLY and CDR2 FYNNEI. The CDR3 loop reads CASNLYNEQFF. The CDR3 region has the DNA TGTGCCAGCAACCTGTACAATGAGCAGTTCTTC.

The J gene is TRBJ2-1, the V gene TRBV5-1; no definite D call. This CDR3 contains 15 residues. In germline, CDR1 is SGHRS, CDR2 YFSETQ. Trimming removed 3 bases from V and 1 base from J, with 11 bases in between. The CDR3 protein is CASSSVRSSYNEQFF. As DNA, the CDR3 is TGCGCCAGCAGCTCGGTGAGGAGTTCCTACAATGAGCAGTTCTTC.

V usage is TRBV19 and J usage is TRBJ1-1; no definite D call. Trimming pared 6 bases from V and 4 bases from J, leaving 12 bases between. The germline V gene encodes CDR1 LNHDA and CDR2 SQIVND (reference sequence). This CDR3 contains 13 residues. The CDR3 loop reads CASRRREVTEAFF. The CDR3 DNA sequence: TGTGCCAGTAGGCGTCGGGAGGTCACTGAAGCTTTCTTT.

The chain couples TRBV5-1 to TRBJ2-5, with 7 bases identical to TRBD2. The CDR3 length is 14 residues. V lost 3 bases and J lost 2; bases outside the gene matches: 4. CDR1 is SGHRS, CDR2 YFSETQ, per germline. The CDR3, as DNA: TGCGCCAGCAGCTCTAGCGGTATTCAAGAGACCCAGTACTTC. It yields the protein CASSSSGIQETQYF.

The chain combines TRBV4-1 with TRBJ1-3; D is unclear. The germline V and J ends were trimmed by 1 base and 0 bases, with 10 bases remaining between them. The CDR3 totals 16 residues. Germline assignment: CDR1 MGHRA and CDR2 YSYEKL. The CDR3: CASSQVEAPSGNTIYF. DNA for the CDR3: TGCGCCAGCAGCCAAGTGGAAGCTCCCTCTGGAAACACCATATATTTT.

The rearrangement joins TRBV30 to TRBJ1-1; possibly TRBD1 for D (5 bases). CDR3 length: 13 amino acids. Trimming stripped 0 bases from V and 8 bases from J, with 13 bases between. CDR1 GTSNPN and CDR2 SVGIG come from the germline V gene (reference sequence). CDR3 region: CAWSVRRDGEAFF. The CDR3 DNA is TGTGCCTGGAGTGTGCGTCGGGACGGAGAAGCTTTCTTT.

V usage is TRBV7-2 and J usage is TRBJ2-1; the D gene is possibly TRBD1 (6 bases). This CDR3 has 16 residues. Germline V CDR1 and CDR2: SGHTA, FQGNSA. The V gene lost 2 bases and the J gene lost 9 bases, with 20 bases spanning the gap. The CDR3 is CASSLLGLGGTGEQFF. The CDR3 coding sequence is TGTGCCAGCAGCTTACTTGGCCTAGGGGGAACGGGTGAGCAGTTCTTC.

Here the CDR3 reads CASTFLAGVADTQYF. The CDR3 DNA reads TGTGCCAGCACCTTTCTAGCGGGAGTGGCAGATACGCAGTATTTT. The V and J genes are TRBV7-2 and TRBJ2-3; 10 bases are shared with TRBD2. Germline trimming cut 7 bases from V and 4 bases from J; bases unmatched to any gene: 8. The germline V gene has CDR1 SGHTA and CDR2 FQGNSA. This CDR3 has 15 amino acids.

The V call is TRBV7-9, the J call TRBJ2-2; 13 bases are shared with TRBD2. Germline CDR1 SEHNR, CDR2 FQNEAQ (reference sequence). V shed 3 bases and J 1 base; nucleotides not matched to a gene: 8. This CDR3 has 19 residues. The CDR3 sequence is CASSLRVGTSGVNTGELFF. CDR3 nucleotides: TGTGCCAGCAGCTTGCGGGTGGGGACTAGCGGGGTGAACACCGGGGAGCTGTTTTTT.

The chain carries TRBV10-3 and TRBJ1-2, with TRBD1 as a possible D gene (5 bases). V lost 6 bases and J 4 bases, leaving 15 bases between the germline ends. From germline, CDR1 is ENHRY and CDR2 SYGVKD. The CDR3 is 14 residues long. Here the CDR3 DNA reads TGTGCCATCAGACTCAGGGATGAAAGCTATGGCTACACCTTC. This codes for CAIRLRDESYGYTF.